This TCR beta chain appears in the sequencing data of a study of blood T cell repertoires in COVID-19. Looking at the study overall: T cells, B-cell-depleted T cells, or PBMCs provided the cDNA or gDNA that served as material.

This CDR3 spans 17 amino acids. Germline V CDR1 and CDR2: MDHEN, SYDVKM. J gave up 0 bases and V 4 bases, and 5 bases lay outside the gene matches. TCRdb's table, derived via immunoSEQ multiplex PCR, lists solely in-frame clones and lacks some. The sample gives 60,000 to 70,000 clones, approximately 86% of which show up once; more than 1.4% is in the top ten. Sequencing input: peripheral blood. The chain recombines TRBV28 with TRBJ1-4; 10 bases line up with TRBD1. The origin of this receptor is a woman in her sixties with acute or convalescent COVID-19. CDR3 sequence (DNA): TGTGCCAGCAGTTCAGTCGGACAGGGGGCAACTAATGAAAAACTGTTTTTT. Translated: CASSSVGQGATNEKLFF.